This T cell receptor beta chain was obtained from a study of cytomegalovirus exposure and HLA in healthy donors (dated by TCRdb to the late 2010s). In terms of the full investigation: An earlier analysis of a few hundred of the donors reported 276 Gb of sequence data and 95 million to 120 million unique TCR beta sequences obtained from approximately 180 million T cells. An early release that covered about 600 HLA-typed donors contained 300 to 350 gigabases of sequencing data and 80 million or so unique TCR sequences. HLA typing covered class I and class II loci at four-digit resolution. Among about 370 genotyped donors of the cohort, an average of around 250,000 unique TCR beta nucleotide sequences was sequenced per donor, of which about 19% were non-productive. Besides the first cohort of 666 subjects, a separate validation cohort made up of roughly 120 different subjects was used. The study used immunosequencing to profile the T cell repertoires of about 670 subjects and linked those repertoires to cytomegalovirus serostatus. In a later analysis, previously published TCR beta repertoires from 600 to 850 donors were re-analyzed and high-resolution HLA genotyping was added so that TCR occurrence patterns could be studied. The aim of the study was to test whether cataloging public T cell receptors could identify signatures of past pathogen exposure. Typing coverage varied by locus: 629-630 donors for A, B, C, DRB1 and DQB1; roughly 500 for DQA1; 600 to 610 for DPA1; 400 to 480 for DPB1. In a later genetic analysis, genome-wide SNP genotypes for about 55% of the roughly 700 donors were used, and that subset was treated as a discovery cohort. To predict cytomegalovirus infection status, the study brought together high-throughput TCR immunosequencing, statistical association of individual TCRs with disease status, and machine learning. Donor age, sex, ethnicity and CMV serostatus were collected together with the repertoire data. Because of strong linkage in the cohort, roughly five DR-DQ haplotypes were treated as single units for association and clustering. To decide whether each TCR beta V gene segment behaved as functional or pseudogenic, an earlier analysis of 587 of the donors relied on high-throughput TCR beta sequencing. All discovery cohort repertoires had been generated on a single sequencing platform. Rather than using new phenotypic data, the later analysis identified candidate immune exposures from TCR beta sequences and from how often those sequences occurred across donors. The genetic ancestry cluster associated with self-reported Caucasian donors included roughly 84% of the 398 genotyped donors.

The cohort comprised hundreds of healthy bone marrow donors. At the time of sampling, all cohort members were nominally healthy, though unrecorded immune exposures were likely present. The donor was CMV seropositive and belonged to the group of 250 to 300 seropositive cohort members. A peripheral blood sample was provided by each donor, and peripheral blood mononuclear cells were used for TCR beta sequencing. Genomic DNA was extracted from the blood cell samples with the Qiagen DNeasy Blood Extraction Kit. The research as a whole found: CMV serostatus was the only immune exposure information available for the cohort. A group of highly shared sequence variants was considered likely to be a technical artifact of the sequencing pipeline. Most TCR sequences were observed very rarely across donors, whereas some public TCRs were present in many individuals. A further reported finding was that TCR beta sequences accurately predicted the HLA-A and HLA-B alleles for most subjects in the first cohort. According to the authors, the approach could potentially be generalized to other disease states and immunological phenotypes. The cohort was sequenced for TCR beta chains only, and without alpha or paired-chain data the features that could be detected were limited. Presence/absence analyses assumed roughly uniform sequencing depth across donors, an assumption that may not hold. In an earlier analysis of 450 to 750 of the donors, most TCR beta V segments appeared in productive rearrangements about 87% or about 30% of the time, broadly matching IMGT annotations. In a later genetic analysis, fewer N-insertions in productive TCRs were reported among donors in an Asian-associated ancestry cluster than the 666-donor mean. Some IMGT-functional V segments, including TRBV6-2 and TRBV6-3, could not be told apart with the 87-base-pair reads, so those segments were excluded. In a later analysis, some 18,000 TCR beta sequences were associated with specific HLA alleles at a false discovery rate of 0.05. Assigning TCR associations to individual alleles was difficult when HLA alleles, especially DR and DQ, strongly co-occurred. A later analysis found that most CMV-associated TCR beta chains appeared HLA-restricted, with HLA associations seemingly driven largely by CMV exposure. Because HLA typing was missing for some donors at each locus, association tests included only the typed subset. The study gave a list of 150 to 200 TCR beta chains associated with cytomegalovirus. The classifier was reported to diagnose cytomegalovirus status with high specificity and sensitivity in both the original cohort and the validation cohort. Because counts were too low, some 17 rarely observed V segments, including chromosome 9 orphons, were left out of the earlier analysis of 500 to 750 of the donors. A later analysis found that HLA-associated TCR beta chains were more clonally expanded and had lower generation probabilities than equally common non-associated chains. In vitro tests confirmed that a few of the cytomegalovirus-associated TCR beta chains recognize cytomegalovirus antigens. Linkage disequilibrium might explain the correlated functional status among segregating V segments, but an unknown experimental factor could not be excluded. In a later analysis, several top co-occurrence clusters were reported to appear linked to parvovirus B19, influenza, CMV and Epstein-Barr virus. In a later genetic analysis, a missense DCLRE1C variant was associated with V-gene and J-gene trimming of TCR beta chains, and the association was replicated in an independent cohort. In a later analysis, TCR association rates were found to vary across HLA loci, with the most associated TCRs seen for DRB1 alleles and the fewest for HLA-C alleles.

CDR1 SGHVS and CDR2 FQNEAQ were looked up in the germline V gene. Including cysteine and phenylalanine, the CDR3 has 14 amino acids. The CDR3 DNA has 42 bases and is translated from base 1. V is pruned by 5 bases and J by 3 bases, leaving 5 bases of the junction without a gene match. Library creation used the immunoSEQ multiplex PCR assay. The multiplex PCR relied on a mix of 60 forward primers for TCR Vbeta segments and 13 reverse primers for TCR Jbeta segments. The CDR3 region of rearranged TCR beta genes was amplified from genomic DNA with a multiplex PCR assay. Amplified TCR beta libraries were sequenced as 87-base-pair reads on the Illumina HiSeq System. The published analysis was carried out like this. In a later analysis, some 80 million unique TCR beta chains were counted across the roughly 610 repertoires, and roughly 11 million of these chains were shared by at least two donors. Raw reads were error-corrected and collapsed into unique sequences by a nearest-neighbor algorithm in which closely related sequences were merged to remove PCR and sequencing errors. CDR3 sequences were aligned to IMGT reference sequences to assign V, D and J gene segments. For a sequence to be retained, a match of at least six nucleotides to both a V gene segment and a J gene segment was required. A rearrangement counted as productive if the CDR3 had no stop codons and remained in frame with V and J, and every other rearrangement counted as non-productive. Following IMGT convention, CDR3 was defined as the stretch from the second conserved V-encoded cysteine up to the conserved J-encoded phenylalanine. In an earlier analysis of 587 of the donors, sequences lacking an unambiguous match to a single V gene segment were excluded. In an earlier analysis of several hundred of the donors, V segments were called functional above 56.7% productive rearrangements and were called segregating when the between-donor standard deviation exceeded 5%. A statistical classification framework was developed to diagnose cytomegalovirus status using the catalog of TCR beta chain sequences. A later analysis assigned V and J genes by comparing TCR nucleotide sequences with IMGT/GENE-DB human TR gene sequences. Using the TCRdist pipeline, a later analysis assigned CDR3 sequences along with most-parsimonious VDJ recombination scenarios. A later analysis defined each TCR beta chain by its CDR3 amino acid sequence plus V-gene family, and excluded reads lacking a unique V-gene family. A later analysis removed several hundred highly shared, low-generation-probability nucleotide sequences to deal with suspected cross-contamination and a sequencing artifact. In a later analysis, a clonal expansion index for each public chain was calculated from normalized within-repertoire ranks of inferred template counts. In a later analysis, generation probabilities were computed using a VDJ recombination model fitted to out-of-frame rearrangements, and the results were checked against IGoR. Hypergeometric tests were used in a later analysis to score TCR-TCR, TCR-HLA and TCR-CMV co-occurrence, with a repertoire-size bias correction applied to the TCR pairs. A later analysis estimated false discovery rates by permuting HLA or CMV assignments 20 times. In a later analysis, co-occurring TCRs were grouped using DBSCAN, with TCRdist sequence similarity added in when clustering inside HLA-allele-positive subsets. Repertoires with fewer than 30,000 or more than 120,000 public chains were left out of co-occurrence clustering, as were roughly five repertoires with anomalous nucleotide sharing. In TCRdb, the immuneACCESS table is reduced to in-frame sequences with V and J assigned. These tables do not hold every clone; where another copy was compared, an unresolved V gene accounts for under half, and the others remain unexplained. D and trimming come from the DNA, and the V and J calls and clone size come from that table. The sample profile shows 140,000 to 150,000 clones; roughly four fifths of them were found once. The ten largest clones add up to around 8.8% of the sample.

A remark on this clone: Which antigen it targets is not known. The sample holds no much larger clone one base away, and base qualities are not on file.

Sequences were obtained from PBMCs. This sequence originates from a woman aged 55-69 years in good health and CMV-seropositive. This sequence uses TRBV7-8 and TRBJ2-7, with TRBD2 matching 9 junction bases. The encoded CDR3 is CASSTTSGNYEQYF. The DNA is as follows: TGTGCCAGCAGCACGACTAGCGGAAACTACGAGCAGTACTTC.